The present TCR beta chain was sequenced within a study of cytomegalovirus exposure and HLA in healthy donors. Study context: Prior work identified 120 million or so unique TCR beta sequences in around 170 million T cells. A data release that came early held approximately 85 million unique TCRs from HLA-typed donors. Whole-study findings and limits: The study designated about 180 TCR beta chains cytomegalovirus-associated.

Of note for this clone: The antigen is undetermined.

Germline V lookup: CDR1 SEHNR, CDR2 FQNEAQ (reference sequence). This CDR3 comprises 15 residues. With 4 bases clipped from V and 2 bases from J, the junction kept 7 bases outside the gene matches. PCR involved 60 Vbeta and 13 Jbeta primers. The protocol was immunoSEQ multiplex PCR, while the TCRdb copy is restricted to in-frame clones and leaves out a portion. The data show 150,000 to 200,000 clones, with approximately 85% seen just once and about 9.3% held by the top ten. This TCR came from a man aged 18 to 35 in good health and CMV-seropositive. This chain joins TRBV7-9 and TRBJ2-5; 7 nucleotides agree with TRBD1. The specimen sequenced was PBMCs. The CDR3 nucleotides are TGTGCCAGCAGCTCAGGAGACAGGGCGCAAGAGACCCAGTACTTC. Translated, it gives CASSSGDRAQETQYF.